This entry is about one TCR beta chain. Its antigen remains unknown. The entry originates in a study of vaccination and CD4 T cells after COVID-19. Findings of the study overall: A comparatively limited set of convalescent patients was examined, with no early post-infection timepoints.

The germline V gene has CDR1 LNHDA and CDR2 SQIVND (reference sequence). CDR3 length: 14 amino acids. V shed 10 bases and J shed 5 bases, with 18 bases lying between them. MiXCR was run by TCRdb on the PCR reads, yielding one entry per CDR3 protein. Counted here are over 20,000 distinct CDR3 sequences, about 60% occurring once; the ten biggest clones make up 1.1%. V and J are TRBV19 and TRBJ2-1; D is ambiguous. This sample comprised CD4+ T cells from blood, obtained before SARS-CoV-2 vaccination. The sequence came from a human donor who had recovered from COVID-19. CDR3 coding DNA: TGTGCCACCAATCCGGGCACGCATGACAATGAGCAGTTCTTC. Protein product: CATNPGTHDNEQFF.